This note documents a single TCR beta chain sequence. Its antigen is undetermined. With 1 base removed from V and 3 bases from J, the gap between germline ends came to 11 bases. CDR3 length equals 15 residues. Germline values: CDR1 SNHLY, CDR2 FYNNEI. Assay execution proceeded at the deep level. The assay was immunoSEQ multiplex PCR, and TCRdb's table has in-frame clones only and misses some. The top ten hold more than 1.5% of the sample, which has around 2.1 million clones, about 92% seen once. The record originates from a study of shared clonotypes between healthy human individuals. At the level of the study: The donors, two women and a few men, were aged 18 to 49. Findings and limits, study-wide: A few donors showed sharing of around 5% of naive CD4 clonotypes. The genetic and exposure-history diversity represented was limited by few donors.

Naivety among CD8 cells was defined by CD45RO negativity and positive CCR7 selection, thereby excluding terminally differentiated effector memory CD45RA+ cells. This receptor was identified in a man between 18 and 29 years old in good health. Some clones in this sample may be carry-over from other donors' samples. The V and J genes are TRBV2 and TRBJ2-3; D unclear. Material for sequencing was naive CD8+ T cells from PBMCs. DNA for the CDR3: TGTGCCAGCAGTGAAGTAGGTCGGAATACAGATACGCAGTATTTT. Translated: CASSEVGRNTDTQYF.